This TCR beta chain was identified in a study of blood T cell repertoires in COVID-19. Study context: From T cells, B-cell-depleted T cells, or PBMCs came the material, which was cDNA or gDNA.

This clone was detected once. Here immunoSEQ multiplex PCR was the method, and the copy in TCRdb shows in-frame clones only, minus some. The sample records some 49,000 clones, 75% to 95% being singletons. This receptor was obtained from a man aged 45-60 years with active COVID-19. The sample was peripheral blood.

The chain's CDR3 is CASSLVGQGYGYTF. CDR3 nucleotides: TGTGCCAGCAGCTTGGTGGGACAGGGATATGGCTACACCTTC. The V call is TRBV7-2, the J call TRBJ1-2; 9 bases are a match to TRBD1. V was clipped by 3 bases and J by 5 bases; unmatched bases: 4. Germline values: CDR1 SGHTA, CDR2 FQGNSA. This CDR3 contains 14 residues.